This entry lists 9 T cell receptor beta chains sequenced from one sample in a study of PD-L1 blockade in urothelial cancer (dated by TCRdb to about 2017). The time point label here, explained by the study, means: pretreatment peripheral blood. The method behind the library was the immunoSEQ multiplex PCR assay. The clones in this table, taken by TCRdb from immuneACCESS, are in-frame only. Not every clone is retained; where verified, under half of the shortfall comes from an unresolved V gene, and the cause of the rest is unknown. For this sample there are over 75,000 clones; around 92% appear just once. The ten largest clones capture roughly 0.99% of the sample. Specimen: PBMCs, collected around atezolizumab (anti-PD-L1) treatment. The receptors originated from an elderly woman with urothelial cancer.

This chain uses TRBV27 with TRBJ1-1, with 9 bases fitting TRBD1. Per the germline V gene, CDR1 is MNHEY and CDR2 is SMNVEV (reference sequence). V was clipped by 4 bases and J by 12 bases; unmatched bases: 6. The CDR3 consists of 12 residues. CDR3 region: CASSSTGTGPFF. The CDR3 DNA sequence: TGTGCCAGCAGTTCGACCGGGACAGGGCCTTTCTTT.

J is TRBJ2-3 and V is TRBV7-3; the match to TRBD1 covers 10 bases. Germline V gives CDR1 SGHTA, CDR2 FQGTGA. This CDR3 has 15 amino acids. J gave up 4 bases and V 4 bases, and 5 bases lay outside the gene matches. This CDR3 reads CASSSAGTGADTQYF. As DNA, the CDR3 is TGTGCCAGCAGCTCGGCCGGGACAGGGGCAGATACGCAGTATTTT.

J is TRBJ1-4 and V is TRBV5-6; D is uncertain. Germline V gives CDR1 SGHDT, CDR2 YYEEEE. Trimming removed 5 bases at V and 12 bases at J, with 20 bases between. The length of the CDR3 is 14 residues. CDR3 DNA: TGTGCCAGCAGTCACGGCCCCCGAGGTATGGAACTGTTTTTT. It translates to CASSHGPRGMELFF.

The chain has TRBV5-1 and TRBJ2-7, with TRBD1 matching 7 bases. There are 13 residues in the CDR3. Germline trimming cut 4 bases from V and 2 bases from J; bases unmatched to any gene: 3. Per germline, CDR1 SGHRS and CDR2 YFSETQ. The CDR3 DNA follows: TGCGCCAGCAGCGAGACAGGGACCTACGAGCAGTACTTC. Translating gives CASSETGTYEQYF.

This clone was detected only once. The rearrangement joins TRBV9 to TRBJ1-1; D is undetermined. This CDR3 contains 16 residues. CDR1 and CDR2 (germline): SGDLS, YYNGEE. V lost 5 bases, J lost 0 bases, and 17 bases lay in between. CDR3 region: CASSPLKVAMNTEAFF. Here the CDR3 DNA reads TGTGCCAGCAGTCCTCTAAAGGTAGCTATGAACACTGAAGCTTTCTTT.

J is TRBJ1-1 and V is TRBV6-5, with 9 bases matching TRBD1. Unmatched junction bases numbered 5, after V lost 2 bases and J lost 7 bases. This CDR3 has 14 amino acids. The germline V gene has CDR1 MNHEY and CDR2 SVGAGI. This CDR3 reads CASSYLTGGLEAFF. CDR3 coding DNA: TGTGCCAGCAGTTACCTGACAGGGGGACTTGAAGCTTTCTTT.

The rearrangement uses TRBV7-3 and TRBJ1-1; D might be TRBD1 (6 bases). Per germline, CDR1 SGHTA and CDR2 FQGTGA. V lost 5 bases to trimming and J lost 5 bases, with 9 bases between them. The CDR3 is made up of 12 amino acids. The CDR3 DNA sequence: TGTGCCAGCAGCGAAACAGGGACTGAAGCTTTCTTT. Its translation: CASSETGTEAFF.

The CDR3 spells CASSRPGTGETYTF. CDR3 coding DNA: TGTGCCAGCTCACGTCCCGGGACAGGGGAGACCTACACCTTC. The chain recombines TRBV18 with TRBJ1-2, with 10 bases aligning to TRBD1. The V and J ends lost 4 bases and 10 bases, in that order; junction bases with no gene match: 9. The germline gives CDR1 KGHSH, CDR2 LQKENI. The CDR3 extends over 14 amino acids.

V gene TRBV5-6 combines with J gene TRBJ2-5; 7 bases are a match to TRBD1. Germline V gene data show CDR1 as SGHDT and CDR2 as YYEEEE. Unmatched junction bases numbered 5, after V lost 0 bases and J lost 3 bases. The CDR3 is 15 residues long. The CDR3 DNA reads as TGTGCCAGCAGCTTGGTCCCAGGGGGAAAAGAGACCCAGTACTTC. It translates to CASSLVPGGKETQYF. The whole variable domain, filled in from reference TRBV5-6 and TRBJ2-5, reads DAGVTQSPTHLIKTRGQQVTLRCSPKSGHDTVSWYQQALGQGPQFIFQYYEEEERQRGNFPDRFSGHQFPNYSSELNVNALLLGDSALYLCASSLVPGGKETQYFGPGTRLLVL.